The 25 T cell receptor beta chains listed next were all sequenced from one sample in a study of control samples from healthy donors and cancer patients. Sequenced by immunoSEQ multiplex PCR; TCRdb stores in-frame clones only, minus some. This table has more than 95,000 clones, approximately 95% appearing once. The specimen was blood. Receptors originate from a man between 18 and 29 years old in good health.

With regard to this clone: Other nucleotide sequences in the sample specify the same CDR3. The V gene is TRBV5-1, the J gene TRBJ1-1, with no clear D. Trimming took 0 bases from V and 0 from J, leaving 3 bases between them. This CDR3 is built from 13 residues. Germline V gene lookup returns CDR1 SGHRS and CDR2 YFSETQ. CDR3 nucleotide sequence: TGCGCCAGCAGCTTGGTGATGAACACTGAAGCTTTCTTT. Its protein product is CASSLVMNTEAFF.

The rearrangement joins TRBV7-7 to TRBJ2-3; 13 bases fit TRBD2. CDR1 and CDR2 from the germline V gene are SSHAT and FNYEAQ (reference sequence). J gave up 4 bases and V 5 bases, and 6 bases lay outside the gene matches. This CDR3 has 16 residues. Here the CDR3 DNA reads TGTGCCAGCAGCATAGGACTAGCGGGAGTGGCAGATACGCAGTATTTT. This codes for CASSIGLAGVADTQYF.

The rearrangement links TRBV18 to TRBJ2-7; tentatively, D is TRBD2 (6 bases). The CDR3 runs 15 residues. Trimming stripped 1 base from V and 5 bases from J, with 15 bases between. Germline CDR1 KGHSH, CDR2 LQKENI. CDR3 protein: CASSPRDSPSDEQYF. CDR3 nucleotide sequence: TGTGCCAGCTCACCACGGGACTCTCCCTCGGACGAGCAGTACTTC.

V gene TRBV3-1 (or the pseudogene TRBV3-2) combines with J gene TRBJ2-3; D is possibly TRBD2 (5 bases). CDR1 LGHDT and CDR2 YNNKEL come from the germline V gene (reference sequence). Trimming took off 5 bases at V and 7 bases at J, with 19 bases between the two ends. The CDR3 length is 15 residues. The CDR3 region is CASSSDPSPGYTQYF. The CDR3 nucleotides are TGTGCCAGCAGCTCGGACCCCTCCCCGGGATATACGCAGTATTTT.

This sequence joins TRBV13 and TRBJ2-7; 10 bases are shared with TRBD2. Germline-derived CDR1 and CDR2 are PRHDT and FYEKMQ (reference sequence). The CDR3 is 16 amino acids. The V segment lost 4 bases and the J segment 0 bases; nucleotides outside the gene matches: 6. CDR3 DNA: TGTGCCAGCAGCTCAGGGACTAGCGCCAGCTCCTACGAGCAGTACTTC. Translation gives CASSSGTSASSYEQYF.

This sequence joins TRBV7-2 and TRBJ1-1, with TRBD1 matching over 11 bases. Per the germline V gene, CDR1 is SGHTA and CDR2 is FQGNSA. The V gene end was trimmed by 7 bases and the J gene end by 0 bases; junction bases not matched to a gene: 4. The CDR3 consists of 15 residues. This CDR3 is CASTGTGGLNTEAFF. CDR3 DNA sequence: TGTGCCAGCACCGGGACAGGGGGATTGAACACTGAAGCTTTCTTT.

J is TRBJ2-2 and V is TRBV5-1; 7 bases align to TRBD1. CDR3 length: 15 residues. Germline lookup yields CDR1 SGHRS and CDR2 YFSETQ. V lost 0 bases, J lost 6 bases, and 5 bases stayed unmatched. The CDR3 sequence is CASSLGPGGAGELFF. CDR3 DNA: TGCGCCAGCAGCTTGGGTCCAGGGGGAGCCGGGGAGCTGTTTTTT.

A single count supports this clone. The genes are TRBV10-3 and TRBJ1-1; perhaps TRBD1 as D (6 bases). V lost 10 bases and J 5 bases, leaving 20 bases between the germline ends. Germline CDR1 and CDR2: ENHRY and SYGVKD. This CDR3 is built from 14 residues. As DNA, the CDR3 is TGTGCCAGCGTTTCTCTACAGGGTCCGACTGAAGCTTTCTTT. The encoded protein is CASVSLQGPTEAFF.

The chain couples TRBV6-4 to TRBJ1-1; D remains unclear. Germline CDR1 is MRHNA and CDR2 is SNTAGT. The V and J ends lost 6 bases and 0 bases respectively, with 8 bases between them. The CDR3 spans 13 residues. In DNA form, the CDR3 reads TGTGCCAGCAGCCCTGATATGAACACTGAAGCTTTCTTT. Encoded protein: CASSPDMNTEAFF.

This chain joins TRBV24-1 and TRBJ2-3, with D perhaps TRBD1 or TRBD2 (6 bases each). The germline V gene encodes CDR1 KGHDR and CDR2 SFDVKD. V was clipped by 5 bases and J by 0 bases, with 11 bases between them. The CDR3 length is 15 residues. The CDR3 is CATSVGGGSTDTQYF. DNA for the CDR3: TGTGCCACCAGTGTCGGGGGCGGGAGCACAGATACGCAGTATTTT.

CDR3 in amino acids: CASSLVVQGTYNSPLHF. CDR3 nucleotide sequence: TGTGCCAGCAGCTTAGTTGTCCAGGGCACCTATAATTCACCCCTCCACTTT. V and J are TRBV11-2 and TRBJ1-6; D possibly corresponds to TRBD1 (5 bases). CDR1 and CDR2 from the germline V gene are SGHAT and FQNNGV. The CDR3 sequence is 17 residues long. Trimming took 1 base from V and 2 from J, leaving 12 bases between them.

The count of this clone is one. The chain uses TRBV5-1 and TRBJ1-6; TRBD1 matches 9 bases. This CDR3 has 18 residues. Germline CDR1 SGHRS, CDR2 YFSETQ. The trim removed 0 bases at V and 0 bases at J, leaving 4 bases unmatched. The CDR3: CASSLVGDRDSYNSPLHF. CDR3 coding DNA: TGCGCCAGCAGCTTGGTGGGGGACAGGGACTCCTATAATTCACCCCTCCACTTT.

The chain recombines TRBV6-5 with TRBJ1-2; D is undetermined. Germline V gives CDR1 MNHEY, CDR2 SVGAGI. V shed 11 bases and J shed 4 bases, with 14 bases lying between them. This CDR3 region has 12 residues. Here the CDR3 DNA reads TGTGCCGTAGGGCAAGACCTCTATGGCTACACCTTC. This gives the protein CAVGQDLYGYTF.

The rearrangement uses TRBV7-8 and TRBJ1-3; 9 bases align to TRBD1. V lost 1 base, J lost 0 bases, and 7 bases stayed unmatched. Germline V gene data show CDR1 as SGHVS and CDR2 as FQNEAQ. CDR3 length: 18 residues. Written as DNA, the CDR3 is TGTGCCAGCAGCTTAGGTGTTGGGACAGGGAACTCTGGAAACACCATATATTTT. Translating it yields CASSLGVGTGNSGNTIYF.

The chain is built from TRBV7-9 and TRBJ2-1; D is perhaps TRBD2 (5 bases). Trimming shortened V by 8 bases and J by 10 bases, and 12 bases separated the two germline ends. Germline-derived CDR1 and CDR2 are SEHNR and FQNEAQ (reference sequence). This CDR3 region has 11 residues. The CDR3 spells CASGDSGEQFF. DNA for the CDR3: TGTGCCAGCGGGGATTCGGGGGAGCAGTTCTTC.

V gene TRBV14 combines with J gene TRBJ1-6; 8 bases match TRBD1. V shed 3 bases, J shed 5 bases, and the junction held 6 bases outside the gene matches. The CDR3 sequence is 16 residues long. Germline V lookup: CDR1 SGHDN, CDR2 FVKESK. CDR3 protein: CASSHFRRGHNSPLHF. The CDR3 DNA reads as TGTGCCAGCAGCCATTTTCGCAGGGGGCATAATTCACCCCTCCACTTT.

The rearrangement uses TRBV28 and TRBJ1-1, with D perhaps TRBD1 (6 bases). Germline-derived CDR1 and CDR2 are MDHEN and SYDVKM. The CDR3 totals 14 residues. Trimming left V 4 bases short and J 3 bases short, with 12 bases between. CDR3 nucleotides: TGTGCCAGCAGTTCAATTAACAGGGACACTGAAGCTTTCTTT. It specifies CASSSINRDTEAFF.

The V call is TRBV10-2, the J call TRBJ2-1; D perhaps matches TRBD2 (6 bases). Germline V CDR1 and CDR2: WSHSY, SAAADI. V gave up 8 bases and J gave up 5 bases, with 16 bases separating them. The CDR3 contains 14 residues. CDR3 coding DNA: TGCGCCAGCGAGGACGGGGGACTGCACAATGAGCAGTTCTTC. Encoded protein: CASEDGGLHNEQFF.

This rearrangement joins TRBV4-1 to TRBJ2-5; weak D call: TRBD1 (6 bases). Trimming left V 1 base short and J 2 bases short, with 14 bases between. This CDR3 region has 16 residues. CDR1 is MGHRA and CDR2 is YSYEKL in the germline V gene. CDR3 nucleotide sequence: TGCGCCAGCAGCCAAGCAACGACAGGCGTACAAGAGACCCAGTACTTC. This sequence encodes CASSQATTGVQETQYF.

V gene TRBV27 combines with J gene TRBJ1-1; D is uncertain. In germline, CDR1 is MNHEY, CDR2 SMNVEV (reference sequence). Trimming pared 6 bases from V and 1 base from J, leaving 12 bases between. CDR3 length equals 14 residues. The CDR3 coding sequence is TGTGCCAGCAGCCGAGGTTTTTCGAACACTGAAGCTTTCTTT. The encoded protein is CASSRGFSNTEAFF.

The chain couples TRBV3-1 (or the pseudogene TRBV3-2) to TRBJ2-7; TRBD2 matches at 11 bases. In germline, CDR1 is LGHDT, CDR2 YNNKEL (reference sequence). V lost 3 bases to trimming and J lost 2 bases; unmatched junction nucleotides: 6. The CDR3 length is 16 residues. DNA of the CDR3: TGTGCCAGCAGCCATGGACTAGCGGGTGTCCCCTACGAGCAGTACTTC. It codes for CASSHGLAGVPYEQYF.

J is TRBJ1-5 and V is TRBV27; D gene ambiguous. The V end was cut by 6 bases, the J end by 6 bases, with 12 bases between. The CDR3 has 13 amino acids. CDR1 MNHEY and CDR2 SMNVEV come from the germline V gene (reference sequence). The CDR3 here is CASSPGWFQPQHF. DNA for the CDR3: TGTGCCAGCAGCCCAGGCTGGTTTCAGCCCCAGCATTTT.

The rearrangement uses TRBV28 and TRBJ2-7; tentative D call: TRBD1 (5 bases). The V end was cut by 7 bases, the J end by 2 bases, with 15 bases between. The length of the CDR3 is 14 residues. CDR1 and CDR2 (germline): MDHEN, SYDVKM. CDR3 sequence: CASKTPTGPYEQYF. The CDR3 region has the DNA TGTGCCAGCAAAACCCCAACAGGCCCCTACGAGCAGTACTTC.

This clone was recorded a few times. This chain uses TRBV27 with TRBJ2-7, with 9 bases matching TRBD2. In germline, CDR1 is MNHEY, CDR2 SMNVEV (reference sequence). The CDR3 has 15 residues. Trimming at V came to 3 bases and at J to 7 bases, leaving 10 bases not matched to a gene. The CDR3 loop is CASSFAGLAPREQYF. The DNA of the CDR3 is TGTGCCAGCAGTTTCGCGGGACTAGCTCCTCGGGAGCAGTACTTC.

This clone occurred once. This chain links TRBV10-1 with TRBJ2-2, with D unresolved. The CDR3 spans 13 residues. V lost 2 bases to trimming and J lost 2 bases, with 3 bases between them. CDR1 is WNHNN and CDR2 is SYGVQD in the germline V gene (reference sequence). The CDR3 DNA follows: TGCGCCAGCAGTGAGATAAACACCGGGGAGCTGTTTTTT. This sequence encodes CASSEINTGELFF.